Below are 26 T cell receptor beta chains sequenced from a single sample in a study of regulatory T cells in long-lasting Graves disease. According to the study, TCR beta libraries were built with iRepertoire HTBI primers and CDR3-region Arm-PCR. Each CDR3 protein is one row after TCRdb ran MiXCR on the multiplex PCR reads. The sample lists fewer than 400,000 distinct CDR3 sequences; 20% were seen once. The time point: persistent/refractory GD, antithyroid drugs over 5 years with positive TRAb. With RNA extracted from PBMCs as input, the TCR library was made. The specimen comprised peripheral blood mononuclear cells (PBMCs), sampled when the disease was refractory, from a patient treated with antithyroid drugs. These receptors were obtained from a female donor with Graves disease.

This clonotype came up many times. The CDR3 nucleotides read TGTGCTAGTGAGGGGACAGCCCCGAAGGACACTGAAGCTTTCTTT. Its protein is CASEGTAPKDTEAFF. The V and J genes are TRBV12-5 and TRBJ1-1; TRBD1 matches at 7 bases. With 7 bases clipped from V and 3 bases from J, the junction kept 11 bases outside the gene matches. This CDR3 is 15 amino acids long. Germline assignment: CDR1 LGHNT and CDR2 FRNRAP.

Of note for this clonotype: Just one base apart from a much larger clone, this may be a read error. The V gene is TRBV5-1, the J gene TRBJ1-4, with D hard to call. Germline CDR1 SGHRS, CDR2 YFSETQ. The ends were cut back, 1 base at V and 5 bases at J, with 9 bases in the middle. This CDR3 is 14 amino acids long. The CDR3 sequence: CASSLSQENEKLFF. CDR3 nucleotide sequence: TGCGCCAGCAGCTTGAGTCAGGAGAATGAAAAACTGTTTTTT.

This clonotype was recorded at least ten times. This chain links TRBV6-1 with TRBJ1-2; perhaps TRBD1 as D (6 bases). The V gene's germline CDR1 is MNHNS and CDR2 SASEGT. The CDR3 spans 14 residues. V shed 8 bases and J shed 4 bases, with 17 bases lying between them. Here the CDR3 reads CASGRTQGTYGYTF. The CDR3 coding sequence is TGTGCCAGCGGTCGCACACAGGGTACCTATGGCTACACCTTC.

This clonotype was seen only a few times. V gene TRBV20-1 combines with J gene TRBJ1-1, with no clear D. V was clipped by 6 bases and J by 0 bases, with 11 bases between them. Germline values: CDR1 DFQATT, CDR2 SNEGSKA (reference sequence). The CDR3 covers 13 residues. CDR3 DNA: TGCAGTGCCCGGAGCACATTGAACACTGAAGCTTTCTTT. It specifies CSARSTLNTEAFF.

This rearrangement joins TRBV2 to TRBJ2-4; D is unresolved. Trimming removed 4 bases at V and 0 bases at J, with 13 bases between. Germline-derived CDR1 and CDR2 are SNHLY and FYNNEI. CDR3 length: 16 residues. CDR3 sequence reads: CASSGDYGLAKNIQYF. The CDR3 region has the DNA TGTGCCAGCAGTGGAGATTACGGTCTAGCCAAAAACATTCAGTACTTC.

This clonotype was counted many times. This chain links TRBV11-2 with TRBJ1-2, with D maybe TRBD1 (5 bases). Germline CDR1 and CDR2: SGHAT and FQNNGV. The ends were cut back, 4 bases at V and 3 bases at J, with 15 bases in the middle. CDR3 length: 15 residues. This CDR3 is CASSWRQGRDYGYTF. The CDR3 DNA reads TGTGCCAGCAGCTGGCGGCAGGGCAGGGACTATGGCTACACCTTC.

This clonotype was seen repeatedly, ten times or more. V gene TRBV12-3 or TRBV12-4 combines with J gene TRBJ1-2; 7 bases line up with TRBD1. The CDR3 runs 15 residues. V shed 6 bases and J 5 bases; nucleotides not matched to a gene: 12. The CDR3 bases are TGTGCCAGCAGGTTGACAGGGAGTACTTTATATGGCTACACCTTC. This gives the protein CASRLTGSTLYGYTF.

This clonotype occurred many times. This chain uses TRBV20-1 with TRBJ1-1, with 8 bases lining up with TRBD1. Germline CDR1 DFQATT, CDR2 SNEGSKA (reference sequence). The CDR3 runs 12 residues. V lost 6 bases and J lost 9; bases outside the gene matches: 9. The CDR3 region is CSAPRQGQKAFF. The CDR3 DNA reads as TGCAGTGCCCCTAGACAGGGGCAGAAAGCTTTCTTT.

In regard to this clonotype: This may be a read error, as it is one base from a much larger clone. The chain links TRBV28 to TRBJ2-6; 8 bases fit TRBD1. The CDR3 length is 16 residues. V dropped 8 bases and J dropped 2; count of bases not matched to a gene: 8. The germline V gene encodes CDR1 MDHEN and CDR2 SYDVKM. For the CDR3, the DNA is TGTGCCAGCGGTGTAGACAGGGGAGCTGGGGCCAACGTCCTGACTTTC. Amino acid sequence: CASGVDRGAGANVLTF. The full variable domain, completed using reference TRBV28 and TRBJ2-6, is DVKVTQSSRYLVKRTGEKVFLECVQDMDHENMFWYRQDPGLGLRLIYFSYDVKMKEKGDIPEGYSVSREKKERFSLILESASTNQTSMYLCASGVDRGAGANVLTFGAGSRLTVL.

This clonotype was seen ten or more times. The chain uses TRBV7-2 and TRBJ2-2, with TRBD2 matching over 8 bases. V shed 3 bases and J 7 bases; nucleotides not matched to a gene: 16. The CDR3 consists of 18 residues. CDR1 is SGHTA, CDR2 FQGNSA, per germline. The CDR3 nucleotides read TGTGCCAGCAGCTTTCTCGGGGTGTCTATGACTAGCGTCGGGGAGCTGTTTTTT. This translates into CASSFLGVSMTSVGELFF.

This clonotype occurred a few times. V usage is TRBV5-1 and J usage is TRBJ2-7; TRBD2 aligns across 8 bases. This CDR3 spans 16 amino acids. Germline CDR1 SGHRS, CDR2 YFSETQ. J gave up 4 bases and V 4 bases, and 13 bases lay outside the gene matches. As DNA, the CDR3 is TGCGCCAGCAGCGCCTCTGGGCGGGGGGCCGGGTACGAGCAGTACTTC. Protein product: CASSASGRGAGYEQYF.

This clonotype was recorded many times. V is TRBV28 and J is TRBJ1-6; TRBD1 might be the D (6 bases). This CDR3 is 16 amino acids long. Per the germline V gene, CDR1 is MDHEN and CDR2 is SYDVKM. Trimming removed 10 bases at V and 1 base at J, with 17 bases between. CDR3 sequence reads: CAITTGTGSYNSPLHF. The CDR3 region has the DNA TGTGCCATCACCACAGGGACTGGGTCCTATAATTCACCCCTCCACTTT.

A few counts support this clonotype. The V call is TRBV18, the J call TRBJ2-5, with 7 nucleotides matching TRBD2. The ends lost 3 bases at V and 5 bases at J; junction bases unmatched: 6. The CDR3 is made up of 14 amino acids. The germline V gene has CDR1 KGHSH and CDR2 LQKENI. The CDR3: CASSPFDGGETQYF. The CDR3 region has the DNA TGTGCCAGCTCACCCTTCGACGGGGGGGAGACCCAGTACTTC.

In this sample, this clonotype turned up a few times. The V call is TRBV24-1, the J call TRBJ2-6, with a possible D match to TRBD1 (5 bases). Trimming removed 2 bases at V and 4 bases at J, with 11 bases between. CDR1 and CDR2 (germline): KGHDR, SFDVKD. The CDR3 consists of 16 residues. CDR3 DNA sequence: TGTGCCACCAGTGATTCCAGGGTCCCCGGGGCCAACGTCCTGACTTTC. Amino acid sequence: CATSDSRVPGANVLTF.

In this sample, this clonotype turned up many times. The chain recombines TRBV30 with TRBJ1-4; D is unresolved. The CDR3 is 12 amino acids. V was clipped by 4 bases and J by 4 bases, with 7 bases between them. CDR1 is GTSNPN and CDR2 is SVGIG in the germline V gene (reference sequence). The CDR3 region is CAWTRVNEKLFF. The CDR3, as DNA: TGTGCCTGGACCCGAGTTAATGAAAAACTGTTTTTT. Looking up the rest from reference TRBV30 and TRBJ1-4 gives the full variable domain: SQTIHQWPATLVQPVGSPLSLECTVEGTSNPNLYWYRQAAGRGLQLLFYSVGIGQISSEVPQNLSASRPQDRQFILSSKKLLLSDSGFYLCAWTRVNEKLFFGSGTQLSVL.

The CDR3: CASSQDYQPYSTDTQYF. CDR3 bases: TGTGCCAGCAGCCAGGACTACCAGCCCTATAGCACAGATACGCAGTATTTT. The J gene is TRBJ2-3, the V gene TRBV4-2; D is possibly TRBD2 (6 bases). Germline CDR1 LGHNA, CDR2 YNFKEQ. Deletions cut 3 bases from V and 0 bases from J, with 16 bases between. CDR3 length: 17 amino acids.

This clonotype occurred many times. The rearrangement uses TRBV12-3 or TRBV12-4 and TRBJ1-2; TRBD1 is a possible D gene (6 bases). V shed 1 base and J shed 4 bases, with 7 bases lying between them. The CDR3 totals 13 residues. CDR3 sequence: CASSLDRVYGYTF. The CDR3 DNA is TGTGCCAGCAGTTTAGACAGGGTCTATGGCTACACCTTC.

The chain uses TRBV20-1 and TRBJ1-1; no reliable D call. This CDR3 comprises 13 residues. Germline V CDR1 and CDR2: DFQATT, SNEGSKA (reference sequence). Trimming removed 4 bases at V and 1 base at J, with 10 bases between. The CDR3 DNA reads as TGCAGTGCTAAAATGGGCGGGAACACTGAAGCTTTCTTT. This sequence encodes CSAKMGGNTEAFF.

This clonotype showed up just a few times. The chain is built from TRBV4-2 and TRBJ2-2, with D tentatively TRBD2 (6 bases). The V gene lost 4 bases and the J gene lost 6 bases, with 15 bases spanning the gap. The CDR3 extends over 15 amino acids. Germline loops: CDR1 LGHNA, CDR2 YNFKEQ. This CDR3 is CASSRQPSSAGELFF. The CDR3 DNA follows: TGTGCCAGCAGCCGTCAACCCTCTAGCGCCGGGGAGCTGTTTTTT.

This clonotype was picked up many times. V usage is TRBV6-1 and J usage is TRBJ1-4; unclear D gene. Germline V gene sequence: CDR1 MNHNS, CDR2 SASEGT. The CDR3 is 17 residues long. V lost 1 base and J lost 6, with 18 bases in between. CDR3 amino acids: CASSEEGPVIGYEKLFF. As DNA, the CDR3 is TGTGCCAGCAGTGAAGAAGGACCGGTAATCGGTTATGAAAAACTGTTTTTT.

The gene calls are TRBV6-5 and TRBJ1-5, with D perhaps matching TRBD1 (6 bases). Trimming took off 2 bases at V and 7 bases at J, with 12 bases between the two ends. There are 14 residues in the CDR3. The germline gives CDR1 MNHEY, CDR2 SVGAGI. The CDR3 DNA follows: TGTGCCAGCAGTTACCCCGCGGGGGCCCAGCCCCAGCATTTT. This gives the protein CASSYPAGAQPQHF.

This clonotype was counted many times. This rearrangement joins TRBV6-1 to TRBJ1-2; D is perhaps TRBD1 (5 bases). The CDR3 totals 13 residues. Germline assignment: CDR1 MNHNS and CDR2 SASEGT. Trimming pared 7 bases from V and 8 bases from J, leaving 17 bases between. The CDR3 loop reads CASTPGGGRGYTF. The CDR3 DNA follows: TGTGCCAGCACCCCCGGGGGGGGAAGGGGCTACACCTTC.

This chain links TRBV6-1 with TRBJ2-5, with 10 bases fitting TRBD1. J was trimmed by 5 bases and V by 10 bases; bases with no gene match: 7. Germline CDR1 reads MNHNS; CDR2 reads SASEGT. CDR3 length equals 13 residues. The CDR3 sequence: CATRQGARETQYF. In nucleotides, the CDR3 is TGTGCCACCAGACAGGGGGCAAGGGAGACCCAGTACTTC.

This clonotype showed up many times. This rearrangement joins TRBV25-1 to TRBJ1-4; D is perhaps TRBD1 (5 bases). Germline V lookup: CDR1 MGHDK, CDR2 SYGVNS. Between the trimmed V and J ends, which lost 1 base and 8 bases, there was a span of 17 bases. The CDR3 sequence is 16 residues long. The DNA for the CDR3 is TGTGCCAGCAGTGAATTCAGGGTCTCCAGACGGGAAAAACTGTTTTTT. It specifies CASSEFRVSRREKLFF.

This clonotype was counted at least ten times. The chain has TRBV5-1 and TRBJ2-7, with D possibly being TRBD2 (5 bases). The CDR3 length is 15 residues. V was cut by 0 bases and J by 3 bases, with 13 bases left in between. The germline V gene has CDR1 SGHRS and CDR2 YFSETQ. CDR3 sequence: CASSLGWGERYEQYF. In DNA, the CDR3 is TGCGCCAGCAGCTTGGGTTGGGGAGAACGCTACGAGCAGTACTTC.

Many counts were recorded for this clonotype. The rearrangement joins TRBV12-3 or TRBV12-4 to TRBJ1-2; 8 nucleotides agree with TRBD1. Trimming at V came to 6 bases and at J to 6 bases, leaving 9 bases not matched to a gene. The CDR3 totals 14 residues. Here the CDR3 DNA reads TGTGCCAGCAGCTCTCGACAGGGGTGGGATGGCTACACCTTC. Its protein is CASSSRQGWDGYTF.